The 7 T cell receptor beta chains below were found in one sample sequenced in a study of T cells in localized non-small cell lung cancer. Data came from immunoSEQ multiplex PCR; TCRdb stores just in-frame clones and leaves some out. This table holds some 22,000 clones, approximately 90% found once. Sample: PBMCs, taken before any cancer treatment. These receptors were taken from a man between 35 and 75 years old with stage II lung adenocarcinoma.

The rearrangement uses TRBV10-3 and TRBJ1-5; 9 positions agree with TRBD1. CDR1 and CDR2 (germline): ENHRY, SYGVKD. The CDR3 runs 14 residues. After removal of 10 bases from V and 4 bases from J, the junction contained 8 bases not matched to a gene. The CDR3 bases are TGTGCCAGCGGGACAGGGCCTGGGAATCAGCCCCAGCATTTT. Translation gives CASGTGPGNQPQHF.

The V call is TRBV10-3, the J call TRBJ2-3, with D perhaps assigned TRBD1 or TRBD2 (6 bases each). The CDR3 covers 16 residues. Germline CDR1 is ENHRY and CDR2 is SYGVKD. The V end lost 0 bases, the J end lost 3 bases, and 13 bases lay between the germline ends. For the CDR3, the DNA is TGTGCCATCAGTGAGTCGTTAGGGGGGAGAACAGATACGCAGTATTTT. Its protein is CAISESLGGRTDTQYF.

The rearrangement uses TRBV6-5 and TRBJ2-7; 7 bases map to TRBD1. This CDR3 comprises 14 residues. CDR1 MNHEY and CDR2 SVGAGI come from the germline V gene. Trimming took 10 bases from V and 3 from J; bases not matched to a gene: 12. CDR3 region: CATSRDRDGYEQYF. CDR3 coding DNA: TGTGCCACCAGCCGAGACAGGGACGGCTACGAGCAGTACTTC.

This chain connects TRBV11-2 to TRBJ2-5; weak D call: TRBD2 (6 bases). This CDR3 has 14 amino acids. V gave up 4 bases and J gave up 4 bases, with 13 bases separating them. Germline loops: CDR1 SGHAT, CDR2 FQNNGV. The CDR3 protein is CASSSGPGGETQYF. As DNA, the CDR3 is TGTGCCAGCAGCTCCGGACCCGGGGGAGAGACCCAGTACTTC.

V and J are TRBV7-8 and TRBJ1-5; 8 bases align to TRBD1. The CDR3 length is 15 residues. The germline gives CDR1 SGHVS, CDR2 FQNEAQ. V was pared by 5 bases and J by 6 bases, with 9 bases of the junction left unmatched. The CDR3, as DNA: TGTGCCAGCAGCCGAGAGACAGGGGCGGGTCAGCCCCAGCATTTT. This translates into CASSRETGAGQPQHF.

The chain joins TRBV30 to TRBJ1-2; no definite D call. The germline V gene encodes CDR1 GTSNPN and CDR2 SVGIG (reference sequence). The CDR3 extends over 14 amino acids. V was pared by 5 bases and J by 4 bases, with 17 bases between. In nucleotides, the CDR3 is TGTGCCTGGCTGAGTGGCGGGCTTAGCTATGGCTACACCTTC. Its translation is CAWLSGGLSYGYTF.

V and J are TRBV7-6 and TRBJ2-1, with 11 bases lining up with TRBD2. Germline loops: CDR1 SGHVS, CDR2 FNYEAQ. The length of the CDR3 is 14 residues. Trimming removed 4 bases from V and 9 bases from J; junction bases left unmatched: 5. CDR3 sequence: CASSYTGTSGEQFF. CDR3 DNA sequence: TGTGCCAGCAGCTACACAGGGACTAGCGGTGAGCAGTTCTTC.